The 8 T cell receptor beta chains below were found in one sample sequenced in a study of shared clonotypes between healthy human individuals. The data were produced by immunoSEQ multiplex PCR, yet TCRdb's version contains in-frame clones alone and is incomplete. Altogether about a million clones are present, 70% to 80% being singletons, with the ten largest covering about 0.94%. The specimen was memory CD4+ T cells from PBMCs. As to subset: CD45RA-negative fraction. Receptors originate from a man aged 18 to 29 in good health. Some clones in this sample may be carry-over from other donors' samples.

The J gene is TRBJ2-5, the V gene TRBV7-2; a possible D gene is TRBD1 (6 bases). Germline values: CDR1 SGHTA, CDR2 FQGNSA. The CDR3 extends over 18 amino acids. Trimming shortened V by 8 bases and J by 0 bases, and 25 bases separated the two germline ends. CDR3 sequence (DNA): TGTGCCAGCTGCTCGACAGGAGCTCGGTGGGTTGACCAAGAGACCCAGTACTTC. Translating gives CASCSTGARWVDQETQYF.

In DNA, the CDR3 is TGTGCCAGCAGCTCGACGCAGAACACTGAAGCTTTCTTT. Its protein product is CASSSTQNTEAFF. The V and J genes are TRBV5-4 and TRBJ1-1; D ambiguous. CDR3 size: 13 residues. V shed 3 bases and J shed 1 base, with 7 bases lying between them. Germline CDR1 and CDR2: SGHNT and YYREEE (reference sequence).

J is TRBJ2-5 and V is TRBV25-1, with D perhaps assigned TRBD1 or TRBD2 (5 bases each). Trimming left V 2 bases short and J 9 bases short, with 19 bases between. CDR3 size: 15 residues. The V gene's germline CDR1 is MGHDK and CDR2 SYGVNS. CDR3 in amino acids: CASSERPDQMGPQYF. The CDR3 nucleotides are TGTGCCAGCAGTGAACGGCCGGACCAGATGGGACCCCAGTACTTC.

A few counts support this clone. Here the CDR3 reads CASSGTASYEQYF. CDR3 sequence (DNA): TGTGCCAGCAGTGGAACAGCATCCTACGAGCAGTACTTC. This chain joins TRBV28 and TRBJ2-5; D not resolved. The J call may be wrong; the DNA end is better matched by TRBJ2-7. The CDR3 has 13 residues. The germline CDR1 and CDR2 sequences are MDHEN and SYDVKM.

The chain couples TRBV7-9 to TRBJ2-3; D might be TRBD1 (5 bases). The V gene lost 5 bases and the J gene lost 3 bases, with 18 bases spanning the gap. Germline CDR1 reads SEHNR; CDR2 reads FQNEAQ (reference sequence). The CDR3 has 16 amino acids. The CDR3 spells CASSPRTASGTDTQYF. The CDR3 DNA reads TGTGCCAGCAGCCCACGTACGGCCTCAGGGACAGATACGCAGTATTTT.

The chain carries TRBV7-9 and TRBJ2-5, with 9 bases lining up with TRBD1. The germline V gene has CDR1 SEHNR and CDR2 FQNEAQ (reference sequence). The ends lost 5 bases at V and 1 base at J; junction bases unmatched: 5. The CDR3 has 15 residues. CDR3 bases: TGTGCCAGCAGCGTCGGGACAGGGAGCCAAGAGACCCAGTACTTC. Translation gives CASSVGTGSQETQYF.

This clone has more than one count but fewer than ten. The J gene is TRBJ1-2, the V gene TRBV30; tentative D call: TRBD1 (5 bases). The CDR3 is 12 residues long. V lost 0 bases and J 14 bases, leaving 16 bases between the germline ends. Germline V gene sequence: CDR1 GTSNPN, CDR2 SVGIG (reference sequence). CDR3 sequence reads: CAWSVYSGQGTF. The CDR3 DNA is TGTGCCTGGAGTGTTTACTCCGGGCAGGGAACCTTC. The complete variable domain, with remaining parts taken from reference TRBV30 and TRBJ1-2, reads SQTIHQWPATLVQPVGSPLSLECTVEGTSNPNLYWYRQAAGRGLQLLFYSVGIGQISSEVPQNLSASRPQDRQFILSSKKLLLSDSGFYLCAWSVYSGQGTFGSGTRLTVV.

The CDR3 DNA reads TGTGCCAGTAGACTCGGGAGCGGGGAAGGCTCCTACGAGCAGTACTTC. Translated, it gives CASRLGSGEGSYEQYF. The chain has TRBV19 and TRBJ2-7, with TRBD2 identical over 7 bases. Germline-derived CDR1 and CDR2 are LNHDA and SQIVND (reference sequence). CDR3 length equals 16 residues. The V segment lost 6 bases and the J segment 0 bases; nucleotides outside the gene matches: 11.